Listed below are T cell receptor beta chains from one sample, sequenced in a study of brain T cells in children with intractable seizures. Only in-frame clones appear in the TCRdb table, and some are missing; sequencing was by immunoSEQ multiplex PCR. The table includes under 400,000 clones, roughly 93% detected once. Here the sequenced sample was peripheral blood, taken 5 to 6 months after surgery. Source of these receptors: a boy less than two years old with tuberous sclerosis and intractable seizures. CDR3s include the opening cysteine and the closing phenylalanine or tryptophan. Each record gives: CDR3 protein, CDR3 DNA, D gene, V gene, clone size, J gene. D genes are given only for firm matches. Size tells how often a clone was seen (once, few, many) or the class of an expanded clone, and some rows leave it out.

CDR3aa: CSASSGTSGTYEQYF
CDR3nt: TGCAGTGCTAGTTCCGGGACTAGCGGAACCTACGAGCAGTACTTC
d_gene: TRBD2
v_gene: TRBV20-1
abundance: once
j_gene: TRBJ2-7

CDR3aa: CASSQEGGFSTDTQYF
CDR3nt: TGCGCCAGCAGCCAAGAAGGGGGATTTAGCACAGATACGCAGTATTTT
d_gene: .
v_gene: TRBV4-1
abundance: .
j_gene: TRBJ2-3

CDR3aa: CASSLALRTSGSSYEQYF
CDR3nt: TGCGCCAGCAGCTTGGCACTAAGGACTAGCGGGAGCTCCTACGAGCAGTACTTC
d_gene: TRBD2
v_gene: TRBV5-1
abundance: .
j_gene: TRBJ2-7

CDR3aa: CASSIGAFSEQFF
CDR3nt: TGTGCCAGTAGTATTGGGGCTTTCTCTGAGCAGTTCTTC
d_gene: .
v_gene: TRBV19
abundance: .
j_gene: TRBJ2-1

CDR3aa: CASSLVPGATDTQYF
CDR3nt: TGCGCCAGCAGCTTGGTCCCAGGTGCCACAGATACGCAGTATTTT
d_gene: .
v_gene: TRBV5-1
abundance: .
j_gene: TRBJ2-3

CDR3aa: CASSLSGNTEAFF
CDR3nt: TGTGCCAGCAGCTTATCCGGGAACACTGAAGCTTTCTTT
d_gene: .
v_gene: TRBV7-9
abundance: .
j_gene: TRBJ1-1

CDR3aa: CASSPPQDYGYTF
CDR3nt: TGTGCCAGCAGCCCCCCGCAGGACTATGGCTACACCTTC
d_gene: .
v_gene: TRBV2
abundance: .
j_gene: TRBJ1-2

CDR3aa: CASSFTGSSYEQYF
CDR3nt: TGCGCCAGCAGCTTTACAGGGAGCTCCTACGAGCAGTACTTC
d_gene: .
v_gene: TRBV5-1
abundance: .
j_gene: TRBJ2-7

CDR3aa: CASSLDGSSYNEQFF
CDR3nt: TGCGCCAGCAGCTTGGACGGGAGTTCCTACAATGAGCAGTTCTTC
d_gene: .
v_gene: TRBV5-1
abundance: .
j_gene: TRBJ2-1

CDR3aa: CASSVLSGGYGTEAFF
CDR3nt: TGTGCCAGCAGCGTACTATCGGGGGGTTACGGCACTGAAGCTTTCTTT
d_gene: .
v_gene: TRBV9
abundance: .
j_gene: TRBJ1-1

CDR3aa: CASSKKDLAGLTDTQYF
CDR3nt: TGTGCCAGCAGCAAGAAGGATCTAGCGGGACTCACAGATACGCAGTATTTT
d_gene: .
v_gene: TRBV21-1
abundance: .
j_gene: TRBJ2-3

CDR3aa: CSVRTGPLEKLFF
CDR3nt: TGCAGCGTGAGGACAGGGCCGTTGGAAAAACTGTTTTTT
d_gene: TRBD1
v_gene: TRBV29-1
abundance: .
j_gene: TRBJ1-4

CDR3aa: CSASWGSSYEQYF
CDR3nt: TGCAGTGCTAGTTGGGGGAGCTCCTACGAGCAGTACTTC
d_gene: .
v_gene: TRBV20-1
abundance: .
j_gene: TRBJ2-7

CDR3aa: CASSPITVYTEAFF
CDR3nt: TGTGCCAGCTCACCAATTACTGTGTACACTGAAGCTTTCTTT
d_gene: .
v_gene: TRBV18
abundance: .
j_gene: TRBJ1-1

CDR3aa: CASSDRVGTGELFF
CDR3nt: TGTGCCAGCAGTGACAGGGTTGGCACCGGGGAGCTGTTTTTT
d_gene: .
v_gene: TRBV6-1
abundance: .
j_gene: TRBJ2-2

CDR3aa: CARSLGGLAGQKNTGELFF
CDR3nt: TGTGCCAGAAGCTTGGGCGGACTAGCGGGCCAGAAGAACACCGGGGAGCTGTTTTTT
d_gene: TRBD2
v_gene: TRBV5-3
abundance: .
j_gene: TRBJ2-2

CDR3aa: CASSRTGSVTEAFF
CDR3nt: TGTGCCAGTAGCCGAACAGGTTCAGTGACTGAAGCTTTCTTT
d_gene: .
v_gene: TRBV19
abundance: .
j_gene: TRBJ1-1

CDR3aa: CASSPAGLRGYTF
CDR3nt: TGTGCCAGCAGTCCCGCGGGGCTTAGGGGCTACACCTTC
d_gene: .
v_gene: TRBV27
abundance: .
j_gene: TRBJ1-2

CDR3aa: CASTKRLQGENSPLHF
CDR3nt: TGTGCCAGCACCAAGAGGCTACAGGGGGAGAATTCACCCCTCCACTTT
d_gene: TRBD1
v_gene: TRBV5-6
abundance: once
j_gene: TRBJ1-6

CDR3aa: CASSSSYSGQGYNEQFF
CDR3nt: TGTGCCAGCAGCTCCAGCTATTCGGGACAGGGCTACAATGAGCAGTTCTTC
d_gene: TRBD1
v_gene: TRBV13
abundance: .
j_gene: TRBJ2-1

CDR3aa: CASSPIVGTEAFF
CDR3nt: TGTGCCAGCAGCCCAATCGTGGGCACTGAAGCTTTCTTT
d_gene: .
v_gene: TRBV7-3
abundance: once
j_gene: TRBJ1-1

CDR3aa: CATSDADQPQHF
CDR3nt: TGTGCCACCAGTGATGCAGATCAGCCCCAGCATTTT
d_gene: .
v_gene: TRBV24-1
abundance: .
j_gene: TRBJ1-5

CDR3aa: CASSGQDLTEAFF
CDR3nt: TGTGCCAGCTCAGGGCAGGACCTCACTGAAGCTTTCTTT
d_gene: .
v_gene: TRBV18
abundance: .
j_gene: TRBJ1-1

CDR3aa: CASSKGGGANVLTF
CDR3nt: TGTGCCAGCAGTAAGGGGGGAGGGGCCAACGTCCTGACTTTC
d_gene: .
v_gene: TRBV27
abundance: .
j_gene: TRBJ2-6

CDR3aa: CASSFQVDRGPSPLHF
CDR3nt: TGTGCCAGCAGTTTTCAGGTCGACAGGGGGCCTTCACCCCTCCACTTT
d_gene: TRBD1
v_gene: TRBV27
abundance: .
j_gene: TRBJ1-6

CDR3aa: CASSLFIGERGSTDTQYF
CDR3nt: TGTGCCAGCAGTTTGTTCATTGGTGAGAGGGGTTCCACAGATACGCAGTATTTT
d_gene: .
v_gene: TRBV28
abundance: .
j_gene: TRBJ2-3

CDR3aa: CASSLAGGAGETQYF
CDR3nt: TGTGCCAGCAGCTTAGCCGGGGGGGCGGGGGAGACCCAGTACTTC
d_gene: TRBD2
v_gene: TRBV7-2
abundance: .
j_gene: TRBJ2-5

CDR3aa: CASSYEVTNGYTF
CDR3nt: TGTGCCAGCAGTTATGAGGTGACTAATGGCTACACCTTC
d_gene: .
v_gene: TRBV6-2/TRBV6-3
abundance: .
j_gene: TRBJ1-2

CDR3aa: CASSSSPGQGNEQYF
CDR3nt: TGTGCCAGCAGCTCTTCTCCGGGACAGGGTAACGAGCAGTACTTC
d_gene: TRBD1
v_gene: TRBV7-9
abundance: .
j_gene: TRBJ2-7

CDR3aa: CASSLVEEYEQYF
CDR3nt: TGTGCCAGCAGCTTAGTCGAGGAGTACGAGCAGTACTTC
d_gene: .
v_gene: TRBV7-9
abundance: .
j_gene: TRBJ2-7

CDR3aa: CASSQTTGTSYEQYF
CDR3nt: TGTGCCAGCAGCCAAACGACAGGGACCTCCTACGAGCAGTACTTC
d_gene: TRBD1
v_gene: TRBV11-1
abundance: .
j_gene: TRBJ2-7